This T cell receptor beta chain was documented in a study of Ad26.COV2.S vaccination and SARS-CoV-2 variants. Study in general: The donor belonged to the COV1001 Ad26.COV2.S trial arm.

This CDR3 is 15 amino acids long. V dropped 3 bases and J dropped 2; count of bases not matched to a gene: 6. CDR1 and CDR2 (germline): SGHTA, FQGNSA. Stated treatment: around 19 received Ad26.COV2.S at low or high dose, single or two shots; roughly five received placebo; per-sample allocation not given. Sampling was performed 63 days after the first vaccine or placebo injection. Assay: immunoSEQ multiplex PCR; the TCRdb copy retains only in-frame clones and omits some. Among about 350,000 clones, 86% were seen once, and the ten largest hold around 11%. A note on this clone: Its antigen is not known.

Points from the study as a whole: Vaccine recipients posted higher spike-specific TCR breadth than their placebo counterparts.

This chain connects TRBV7-2 to TRBJ2-7; 8 bases map to TRBD2. This receptor was obtained from a person aged 18-65 years who received the Ad26.COV2.S COVID-19 vaccine or a placebo. Source: peripheral blood, taken in a trial of Ad26.COV2.S vaccine versus placebo. The chain's CDR3 is CASSFGRVLTYEQYF. The CDR3 nucleotides are TGTGCCAGCAGCTTCGGGAGGGTCCTGACCTACGAGCAGTACTTC.